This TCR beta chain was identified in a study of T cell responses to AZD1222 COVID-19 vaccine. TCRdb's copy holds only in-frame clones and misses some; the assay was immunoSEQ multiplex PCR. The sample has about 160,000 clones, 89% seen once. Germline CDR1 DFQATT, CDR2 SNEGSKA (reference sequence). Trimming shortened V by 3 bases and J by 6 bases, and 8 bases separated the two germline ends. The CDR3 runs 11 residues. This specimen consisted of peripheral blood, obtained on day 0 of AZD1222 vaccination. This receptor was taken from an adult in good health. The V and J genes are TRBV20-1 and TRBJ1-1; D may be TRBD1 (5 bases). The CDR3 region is CSASPGPEAFF. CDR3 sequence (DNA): TGCAGTGCTAGCCCAGGGCCTGAAGCTTTCTTT.